This T cell receptor (beta chain) was obtained from a study of tumor-infiltrating lymphocytes in primary liver carcinoma. On the study more broadly: Subjects consisted of male and female patients aged 30 to 69 years.

Blood RNA originated from unsorted whole blood, with germline DNA additionally extracted. The V gene lost 1 base and the J gene lost 9 bases, with 15 bases spanning the gap. The CDR3 is 15 residues long. Germline assignment: CDR1 KGHDR and CDR2 SFDVKD. The researchers produced TCR beta cDNA from 500 ng total RNA with a constant-region primer. Library construction for TCR beta comprised three nested multiplex PCR rounds performed with slightly modified ARM-PCR. It was with TRBV1-TRBV30 forward primers and a C-beta reverse primer that the first two PCR rounds were run, at about 10 cycles each. TCRdb used MiXCR to reprocess the multiplex PCR reads, holding one entry per CDR3 protein. The repertoire includes about 180,000 distinct CDR3 sequences, 50% to 75% of them detected once, and around 68% sits in the top ten.

The specimen was peripheral blood. This rearrangement joins TRBV24-1 to TRBJ2-1; D is unresolved. The receptor comes from a man in his forties or fifties with primary liver carcinoma and hepatitis B virus infection. The DNA of the CDR3 is TGTGCCACCAGTGATTTACACTCCTACGGTAGTGAGCAGTTCTTC. It is translated as CATSDLHSYGSEQFF.